This T cell receptor (beta chain) is from a study of blood T cells in healthy people across ages (dated by TCRdb to between 2014 and 2017). Background for the entire study: In model experiments, template switching captured about one uniquely barcoded TCR beta cDNA molecule for every two T cells. Two additional independent replicas of 1 million unique cDNA reads from the same blood draw were analyzed for two donors (one aged 18 to 30 and one aged 80 or older). The donors were split into four age groups: young (average around 15 years), middle-aged (39), aged (more than 60) and long-lived (about 82). Donors of different ages were randomly distributed across sequencing lanes to avoid experimental bias. To track age-related changes in TCR beta repertoire diversity, the study relied on deep sequencing normalized with unique cDNA molecular identifiers. Broad study findings and their caveats: Compared with the aged group, the long-lived group had more naive CD4+ T cells, fewer expanded clones and increased TCR diversity, a pattern suggesting age selection. There was a strong correlation between observed TCR beta diversity and the percentage of naive T cells measured by flow cytometry. Because donor CMV infection status was unknown, age-related changes in expanded clonotypes were potentially confounded. Because profiling used bulk unsorted PBMCs, naive and antigen-experienced compartments could not be compared conclusively. As age increased, observed TCR beta diversity per million T cells dropped in a roughly linear way, and a significant reduction was already evident by age 40. Total diversity estimates from one million sequenced T cells were considered lower bounds and underestimates.

Libraries came from 5' RACE. TCRdb lists the instrument as Illumina HiSeq 2500. The second PCR ran for about 6 to 12 cycles and used a J-beta primer mix along with a sample-barcoded 5' primer. A unique molecular identifier was introduced onto each TCR beta cDNA molecule by a template-switch 5' adaptor carrying 12 random nucleotides. Each sample yielded at least 3 million CDR3-containing paired-end reads. The Mint cDNA synthesis kit, primed by a TRBC-specific oligonucleotide, was used to synthesize first-strand cDNA from all RNA. Following uracil-DNA glycosylase treatment, all cDNA underwent a first 18-cycle PCR with the universal primers M1SS and BC2_uni_R. As for the original processing: Normalization of each sample was performed by random selection of 1 million high-quality reads, each carrying a distinct molecular identifier. Reads with shared molecular identifiers were discarded instead of being binned into consensus sequences. MiTCR, run with a Q25 quality threshold and the strictest error-elimination algorithm, handled CDR3 identification, clonotype clustering and error correction. A nonparametric unseen species model with Euler transformation was used to estimate a lower bound on total TCR beta diversity. The public sequencing data were trimmed at Q25 with fastp and processed into clonotypes with MiXCR by TCRdb, which kept only in-frame beta chains. CDR3 protein duplicates are merged, each entry listing the most common genes and DNA. TCRdb, not the original authors, processed these V and J calls. For this sample the table gives hundreds of thousands of distinct CDR3 sequences, of which roughly half were detected only once. 13% of the sample is held by the ten biggest clonotypes.

Sequences DFQATT (CDR1) and SNEGSKA (CDR2) are obtained from the germline V gene (reference sequence). From the cysteine up to the phenylalanine, the CDR3 has a length of 18 residues. Only the CDR3 portion is preserved as DNA: 54 bases, with reading frame beginning at the first base. The 40 or so donors, aged about 6 to 95 years, were systemically healthy Caucasian individuals from Russia. Around 10 milliliters of peripheral blood were collected from each donor into EDTA-treated Vacutainer tubes. Ficoll-Paque density-gradient centrifugation was used to isolate PBMCs, with at least 6 million per sample. Total RNA was extracted from PBMCs with Trizol reagent, with at least 5.5 micrograms obtained per sample. Naive CD45RAhigh/CD27high T cell percentages were measured by flow cytometry on a PBMC aliquot from every donor. Regarding this clonotype: Its antigen is unknown. No quality values exist for individual bases; no much larger clone is one base distant.

The clonotype originates from a woman older than 75 in good health. Specimen: blood. The V and J segments used are TRBV20-1 and TRBJ2-1; TRBD2 matches 9 bases in the middle. The J call may be in error: the DNA end matches TRBJ2-7 better. The DNA sequence follows: TGCAGTGCTGAATCAGCGGGGGGTCATTCTGATTCCTACAATGAGCAGTACTTC. It codes for CSAESAGGHSDSYNEQYF.